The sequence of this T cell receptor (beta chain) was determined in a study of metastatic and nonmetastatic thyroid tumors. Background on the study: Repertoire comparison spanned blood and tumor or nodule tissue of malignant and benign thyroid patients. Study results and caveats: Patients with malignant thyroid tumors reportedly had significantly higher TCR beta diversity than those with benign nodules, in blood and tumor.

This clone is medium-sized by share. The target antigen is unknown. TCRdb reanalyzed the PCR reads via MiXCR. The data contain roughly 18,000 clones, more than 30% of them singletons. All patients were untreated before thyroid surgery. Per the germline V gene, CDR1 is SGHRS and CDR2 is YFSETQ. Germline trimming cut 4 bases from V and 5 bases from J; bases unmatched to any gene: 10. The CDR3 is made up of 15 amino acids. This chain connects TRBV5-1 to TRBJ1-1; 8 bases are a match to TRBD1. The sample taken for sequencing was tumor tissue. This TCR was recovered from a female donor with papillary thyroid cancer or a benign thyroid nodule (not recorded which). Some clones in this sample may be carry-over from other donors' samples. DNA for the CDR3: TGCGCCAGCAGCGCAGTACAGGGGGTTGAGACTGAAGCTTTCTTT. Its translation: CASSAVQGVETEAFF.